Sequencing of this T cell receptor (beta chain) was carried out in a study of blood T cell repertoires in COVID-19. The trim removed 2 bases at V and 5 bases at J, leaving 12 bases unmatched. The CDR3 covers 17 residues. CDR1 and CDR2 (germline): MNHNS, SASEGT. TCRdb's table, derived via immunoSEQ multiplex PCR, lists solely in-frame clones and lacks some. The sample records roughly 190,000 clones, roughly 76% being singletons. This clonotype originated in a woman in her 50s with active or convalescent COVID-19. The chain employs TRBV6-1 and TRBJ1-1, with 9 bases matching TRBD1. Sequencing used peripheral blood. The CDR3 DNA is TGTGCCAGCAGTGAATTTTCTACAGGGGGCTTCGGGACTGAAGCTTTCTTT. Encoded protein: CASSEFSTGGFGTEAFF.